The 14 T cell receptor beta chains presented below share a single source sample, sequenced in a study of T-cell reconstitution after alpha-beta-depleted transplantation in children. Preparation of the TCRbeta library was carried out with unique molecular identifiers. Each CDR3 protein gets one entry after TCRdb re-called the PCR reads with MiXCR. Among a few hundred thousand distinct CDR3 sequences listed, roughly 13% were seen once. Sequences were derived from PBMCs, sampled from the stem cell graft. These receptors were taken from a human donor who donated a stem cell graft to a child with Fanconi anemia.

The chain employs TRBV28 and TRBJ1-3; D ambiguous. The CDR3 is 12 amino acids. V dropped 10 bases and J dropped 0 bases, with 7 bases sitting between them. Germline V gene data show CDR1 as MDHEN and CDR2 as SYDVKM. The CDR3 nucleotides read TGTGCCACCCAAGTCTCTGGAAACACCATATATTTT. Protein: CATQVSGNTIYF.

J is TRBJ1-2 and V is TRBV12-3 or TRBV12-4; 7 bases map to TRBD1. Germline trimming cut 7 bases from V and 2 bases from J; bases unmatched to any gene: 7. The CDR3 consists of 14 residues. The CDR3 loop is CASKRTGVNYGYTF. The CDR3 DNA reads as TGTGCCAGCAAACGTACAGGGGTCAACTATGGCTACACCTTC.

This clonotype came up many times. DNA for the CDR3: TGTGCCAGCAGCTTTAACAGAAACACCGGGGAGCTGTTTTTT. Translation: CASSFNRNTGELFF. The V call is TRBV11-2, the J call TRBJ2-2; D gene uncertain. Germline loops: CDR1 SGHAT, CDR2 FQNNGV. V was cut by 3 bases and J by 2 bases, with 7 bases left in between. This CDR3 region has 14 residues. Looking up the rest from reference TRBV11-2 and TRBJ2-2 gives the full variable domain: EAGVAQSPRYKIIEKRQSVAFWCNPISGHATLYWYQQILGQGPKLLIQFQNNGVVDDSQLPKDRFSAERLKGVDSTLKIQPAKLEDSAVYLCASSFNRNTGELFFGEGSRLTVL.

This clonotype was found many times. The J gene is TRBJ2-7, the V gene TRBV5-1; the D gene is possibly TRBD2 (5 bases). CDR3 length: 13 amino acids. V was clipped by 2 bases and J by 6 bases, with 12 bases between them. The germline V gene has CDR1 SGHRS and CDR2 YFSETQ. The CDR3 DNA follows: TGCGCCAGCAGCTTCCAGGTCGGACTCGAGCAGTACTTC. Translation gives CASSFQVGLEQYF.

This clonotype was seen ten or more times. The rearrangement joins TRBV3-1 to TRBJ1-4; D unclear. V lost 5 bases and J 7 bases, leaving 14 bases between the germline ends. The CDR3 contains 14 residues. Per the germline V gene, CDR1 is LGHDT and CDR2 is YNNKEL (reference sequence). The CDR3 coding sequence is TGTGCCAGCAGCGCCGAAGTTATCGGTGAAAAACTGTTTTTT. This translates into CASSAEVIGEKLFF.

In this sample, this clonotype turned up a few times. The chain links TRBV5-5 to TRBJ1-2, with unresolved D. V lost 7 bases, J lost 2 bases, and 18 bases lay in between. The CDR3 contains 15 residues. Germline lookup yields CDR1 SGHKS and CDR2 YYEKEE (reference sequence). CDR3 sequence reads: CASARTSTGNYGYTF. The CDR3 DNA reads TGTGCCAGCGCAAGGACTTCGACGGGGAACTATGGCTACACCTTC. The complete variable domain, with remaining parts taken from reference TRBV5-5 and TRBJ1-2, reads DAGVTQSPTHLIKTRGQQVTLRCSPISGHKSVSWYQQVLGQGPQFIFQYYEKEERGRGNFPDRFSARQFPNYSSELNVNALLLGDSALYLCASARTSTGNYGYTFGSGTRLTVV.

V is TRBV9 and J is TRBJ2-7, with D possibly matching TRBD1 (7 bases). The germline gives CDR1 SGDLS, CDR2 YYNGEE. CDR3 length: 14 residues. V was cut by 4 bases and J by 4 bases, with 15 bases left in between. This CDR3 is CASSSGGTEYEQYF. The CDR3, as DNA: TGTGCCAGCAGCTCCGGCGGGACAGAGTACGAGCAGTACTTC.

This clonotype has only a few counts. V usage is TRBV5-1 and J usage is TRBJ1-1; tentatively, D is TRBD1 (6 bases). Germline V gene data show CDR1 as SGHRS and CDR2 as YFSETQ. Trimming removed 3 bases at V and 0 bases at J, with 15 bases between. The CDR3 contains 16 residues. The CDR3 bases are TGCGCCAGCAGCTGGACAGATCTAAGAATGAACACTGAAGCTTTCTTT. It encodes CASSWTDLRMNTEAFF.

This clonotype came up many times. The CDR3 nucleotides are TGTGCCAGCAGCAACCGGGCAGGGATCATCAATGAGCAGTTCTTC. Amino acid sequence: CASSNRAGIINEQFF. This rearrangement joins TRBV4-2 to TRBJ2-1; D is perhaps TRBD1 (5 bases). Trimming took off 5 bases at V and 6 bases at J, with 17 bases between the two ends. CDR1 is LGHNA and CDR2 is YNFKEQ in the germline V gene. The CDR3 covers 15 residues.

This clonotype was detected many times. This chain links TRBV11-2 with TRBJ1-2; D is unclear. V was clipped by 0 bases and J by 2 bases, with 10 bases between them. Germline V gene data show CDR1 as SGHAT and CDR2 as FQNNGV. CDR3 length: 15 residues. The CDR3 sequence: CASSLDSGMNYGYTF. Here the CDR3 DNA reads TGTGCCAGCAGCTTAGATTCGGGTATGAACTATGGCTACACCTTC.

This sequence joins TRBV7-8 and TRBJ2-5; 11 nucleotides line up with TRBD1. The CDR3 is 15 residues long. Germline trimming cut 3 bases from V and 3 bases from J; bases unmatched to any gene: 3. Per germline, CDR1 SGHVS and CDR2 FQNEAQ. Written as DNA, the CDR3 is TGTGCCAGCAGCTTGGGGGACAGGGGGGAAGAGACCCAGTACTTC. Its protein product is CASSLGDRGEETQYF.

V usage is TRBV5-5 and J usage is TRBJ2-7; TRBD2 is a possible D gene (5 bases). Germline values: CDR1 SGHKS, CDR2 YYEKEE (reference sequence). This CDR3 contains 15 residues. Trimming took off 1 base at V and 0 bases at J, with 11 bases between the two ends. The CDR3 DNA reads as TGTGCCAGCAGCTTGTCTAGCTTCCCCTCCTACGAGCAGTACGTC. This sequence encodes CASSLSSFPSYEQYV.

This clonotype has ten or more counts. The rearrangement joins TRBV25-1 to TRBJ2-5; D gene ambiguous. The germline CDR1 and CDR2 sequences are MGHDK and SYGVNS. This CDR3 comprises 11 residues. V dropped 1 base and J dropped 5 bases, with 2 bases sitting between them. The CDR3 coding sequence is TGTGCCAGCAGTGAATTGGAGACCCAGTACTTC. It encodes CASSELETQYF. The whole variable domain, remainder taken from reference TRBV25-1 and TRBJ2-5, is EADIYQTPRYLVIGTGKKITLECSQTMGHDKMYWYQQDPGMELHLIHYSYGVNSTEKGDLSSESTVSRIRTEHFPLTLESARPSHTSQYLCASSELETQYFGPGTRLLVL.

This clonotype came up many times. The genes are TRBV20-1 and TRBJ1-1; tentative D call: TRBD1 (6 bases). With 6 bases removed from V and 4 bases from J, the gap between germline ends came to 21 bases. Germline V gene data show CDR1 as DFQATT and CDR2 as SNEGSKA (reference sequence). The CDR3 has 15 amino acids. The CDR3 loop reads CSAPPLRGEGTEAFF. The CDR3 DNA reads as TGCAGTGCCCCCCCCCTCAGGGGTGAGGGCACTGAAGCTTTCTTT.